A selection of T cell receptor beta chains follows, all from one sample in a study of metastatic and nonmetastatic thyroid tumors. TCRdb ran MiXCR on the PCR reads. The table records about 15,000 clones, approximately 3.7% of them present only once. The specimen sequenced was tumor tissue. These receptors all stem from a female donor with papillary thyroid cancer or a benign thyroid nodule (not recorded which). Some clones in this sample may be carry-over from other donors' samples. Both conserved end residues are part of each CDR3. The D gene is left open where the match is weak. Part of the rows lack a size; the others show once, few, many or a class for expanded clones.

length,V,size,D,J,DNA,CDR3
12,TRBV7-9,-,-,TRBJ1-2,TGTGCCAGCAGCTTAATGGGTGGTGGCTACACCTTC,CASSLMGGGYTF
15,TRBV7-3,few,-,TRBJ2-7,TGTGCCAGCATCTTATGGGACGGTGGGGGCTACGAGCAGTGCTTC,CASILWDGGGYEQCF
15,TRBV19,-,TRBD1,TRBJ1-2,TGTGCCAGTAGTATAGGTCCAGGGGGCGTCTATGGCTACACCTTC,CASSIGPGGVYGYTF
18,TRBV20-1,-,TRBD2,TRBJ2-3,TGCAGTGCTAGAGAGTTAGCGGGAGCCCACAGGAGCACATATACGCAGTATTTT,CSARELAGAHRSTYTQYF
14,TRBV6-2/TRBV6-3,few,-,TRBJ1-1,TGTGCCAGCAGTTACGGAGGGGGAAACACTGAAGCTTTCTTT,CASSYGGGNTEAFF
15,TRBV7-9,few,-,TRBJ2-7,TGTGCCAGCAGCTCCTCCGGGGCCTTCGGGCACGAGCAGTACTTC,CASSSSGAFGHEQYF
14,TRBV6-2/TRBV6-3,-,TRBD2,TRBJ2-3,TGTGCCATCGTACAGCGGGGAAACACAGATACGCAGTATTTT,CAIVQRGNTDTQYF
15,TRBV6-1,-,TRBD1,TRBJ1-6,TGTGCCAGCAGTGAAGCGAAGGGGGCAAGTTCACCCCTCCACTTT,CASSEAKGASSPLHF
17,TRBV28,few,TRBD1,TRBJ1-2,TGTGCCAGCAGTGACAATCCCGGGGGACAGGGTGACTATGGCTACACCTTC,CASSDNPGGQGDYGYTF
13,TRBV19,few,-,TRBJ1-2,TGTGCCAGTAGGATGGACCTTAGGTATGGCTACACCTTC,CASRMDLRYGYTF
15,TRBV6-2/TRBV6-3,-,-,TRBJ1-2,TGTGCCAGCAGTTACTCGAGGAGTGGACCCTATGGCTACACCTTC,CASSYSRSGPYGYTF
11,TRBV28,few,-,TRBJ1-2,TGTGCCAGCAGGAAATTCTATGGCTACACCTTC,CASRKFYGYTF
15,TRBV28,many,TRBD1,TRBJ2-7,TGTGCCAGCAGCTCGGACAGGGAGGCAGCTGACGAGCAGTACTTC,CASSSDREAADEQYF
15,TRBV6-6,many,-,TRBJ1-5,TGTGCCAGCAGTTACTCGATTACAGGGAATCAGCCCCAGCATTTT,CASSYSITGNQPQHF
12,TRBV12-5,-,-,TRBJ1-5,TGTGCTAGTGGTTTTTCACTCCGGCCCCAGCATTTT,CASGFSLRPQHF
15,TRBV6-4,-,TRBD2,TRBJ2-1,TGTGCCAGCAGTGAACTAGCGGGAGCTATGAGTGAGCAGTTCTTC,CASSELAGAMSEQFF
15,TRBV25-1,-,-,TRBJ1-1,TGTGCCAGCAGTGAATCGTACGGGGTGAGGGCCGAAGCTTTCTTT,CASSESYGVRAEAFF
14,TRBV5-5,few,TRBD1,TRBJ1-2,TGTGCCAGCAGCTCCGGACAGGGCATCTATGGCTACACCTTC,CASSSGQGIYGYTF
16,TRBV7-2,many,-,TRBJ1-1,TGTGCCAGCAGCTTAGTCTGGTCGGGGGCCGGCACTGAAGCTTTCTTT,CASSLVWSGAGTEAFF
17,TRBV6-6,-,TRBD2,TRBJ2-3,TGTGCCAGCAGTTACTCGAGACTAGCGGATCGCACAGATACGCAGTATTTT,CASSYSRLADRTDTQYF
12,TRBV25-1,-,-,TRBJ1-2,TGTGCCAGCAAAGGGAAGGGCTATGGCTACACCTTC,CASKGKGYGYTF
13,TRBV24-1,few,-,TRBJ1-2,TGTGCCACCAGTGATCGTATGGCCTATGGCTACACCTTC,CATSDRMAYGYTF
12,TRBV20-1,few,-,TRBJ1-5,TGCAGTGCTAGAGACAGCAATCAGCCCCAGCATTTT,CSARDSNQPQHF
14,TRBV10-3,few,-,TRBJ2-3,TGTGCCATCAATCGCGAGGGACCGACAGATACGCAGTATTTT,CAINREGPTDTQYF
17,TRBV7-9,-,TRBD2,TRBJ2-1,TGTGCCAGCAGCTTAGTTGGAGGACTAGCGGAAATCAATGAGCAGTTCTTC,CASSLVGGLAEINEQFF
13,TRBV6-2/TRBV6-3,few,-,TRBJ2-1,TGTGCCAGCAGTTACGGGGCCCACAATGAGCAGTTCTTC,CASSYGAHNEQFF
12,TRBV2,few,-,TRBJ2-5,TGTGCCAGCAGTCAAACACAGGAGACCCAGTACTTC,CASSQTQETQYF
14,TRBV5-1,few,TRBD1,TRBJ2-1,TGTGCCAGCGGCTTCGGGACAGGGGGCAATGAGCAGTTCTTC,CASGFGTGGNEQFF
14,TRBV28,few,-,TRBJ2-1,TGTGCGACCCTCTGGACAGGAGGGTACAATGAGCAGTTCTTC,CATLWTGGYNEQFF
14,TRBV28,-,TRBD1,TRBJ1-2,TGTGCCAGCAGTTTGGGACAGGCTAACTATGGCTACACCTTC,CASSLGQANYGYTF
12,TRBV6-1,-,-,TRBJ1-1,TGTGCCATTACCGATTGGAACACTGAAGCTTTCTTT,CAITDWNTEAFF
14,TRBV7-2,-,TRBD1,TRBJ2-7,TGTGCCAGCAGCCGACAGGGGGCGACGGCCGAGCAGTACTTC,CASSRQGATAEQYF
15,TRBV28,few,TRBD2,TRBJ2-1,TGTGCCAGCAGTTTAACACTAGCGGACTACAATGAGCAGTTCTTC,CASSLTLADYNEQFF
12,TRBV12-3/TRBV12-4,few,-,TRBJ2-7,TGTGCCAGCAGTGGGGCCAACTACGAGCAGTACTTC,CASSGANYEQYF
16,TRBV20-1,-,TRBD2,TRBJ2-1,TGCAGTGCTAGAACCGGGACTAGCGGGGGTTACAATGAGCAGTTCTTC,CSARTGTSGGYNEQFF
16,TRBV29-1,few,TRBD2,TRBJ2-3,TGCAGCTCATGGACTAGCGGGAGTTTATATTTGGATACGCAGTATTTT,CSSWTSGSLYLDTQYF
14,TRBV28,few,-,TRBJ1-2,TGTGCCAGCAGTACCCCCTCCGGGGAAGTCCGGTCGCTCTTC,CASSTPSGEVRSLF
17,TRBV19,few,-,TRBJ1-4,TGTGCCAGTAAGGACAGAGGATACCTCTCGGCTAATGAAAAACTGTTTTTT,CASKDRGYLSANEKLFF
16,TRBV5-1,medium-sized,TRBD1,TRBJ2-2,TGCGCCAGCAGCTTTGGCCCGCAGGGGGCAACCGGGGAGCTGTTTTTT,CASSFGPQGATGELFF
17,TRBV28,-,-,TRBJ2-2,TGTGCCAGTATAGGGTCGGGGGCCCCTGGTGACACCGGTGAGCTGTTTTTT,CASIGSGAPGDTGELFF
17,TRBV6-1,few,-,TRBJ1-5,TGTGCCAGCAGGACGAGGGAGGGCATGTTTAGCAATCAGCCCCAGCATTTT,CASRTREGMFSNQPQHF
16,TRBV10-1,few,TRBD1,TRBJ2-7,TGCGCCAGCAGTAAAGGGGGGACAGGGGACTCCTACGAGCAGTACTTC,CASSKGGTGDSYEQYF
14,TRBV28,-,-,TRBJ2-6,TGTGCCAGCAGGGACAGCTCTGGGGCCAACGTCCTGACTTTC,CASRDSSGANVLTF
16,TRBV28,few,TRBD1,TRBJ1-6,TGTGCCAGCAGTTTACCTACGACAGGGGGCTCATCACCCCTCCACTTT,CASSLPTTGGSSPLHF